A selection of T cell receptor beta chains follows, all from one sample in a study of T cell responses to AZD1222 COVID-19 vaccine. The assay was immunoSEQ multiplex PCR, and TCRdb's table has in-frame clones only and misses some. The repertoire holds about 26,000 clones, with just over 85% as singletons. The specimen was peripheral blood, collected 28 days after the second AZD1222 dose. Every receptor here comes from an adult who received the AZD1222 COVID-19 vaccine. CDR3s include the opening cysteine and the closing phenylalanine or tryptophan. Each record gives: clone size, V gene, J gene, D gene, CDR3 DNA, CDR3 protein. The D gene is left open where the match is weak. Not every row has a clone size; where given, it reads once, few, many or a size class.

NA	TRBV5-6	TRBJ2-3	NA	TGTGCCAGCAGCTTGGGTTGGCGAGGGACCGATACGCAGTATTTT	CASSLGWRGTDTQYF
NA	TRBV6-1	TRBJ1-5	NA	TGTGCCAGCAGTGAATTGAGTGGGGGTACTCATCAGCCCCAGCATTTT	CASSELSGGTHQPQHF
NA	TRBV28	TRBJ2-1	NA	TGTGCCAGCAGTTTTTGGACTAGGGGGGTTAATGAGCAGTTCTTC	CASSFWTRGVNEQFF
NA	TRBV15	TRBJ1-5	TRBD1	TGTGCCACCAGCATATTTTCCCAGGGGGGGCAGCCCCAGCATTTT	CATSIFSQGGQPQHF
NA	TRBV5-4	TRBJ2-1	NA	TGTGCCAGCAGCGCCACAACTAGTTCCAATGAGCAGTTCTTC	CASSATTSSNEQFF
NA	TRBV10-3	TRBJ2-7	NA	TGTGCCATCGGGCCTGGCTCTGGGGAGCAGTACTTC	CAIGPGSGEQYF
NA	TRBV28	TRBJ1-2	NA	TGTGCCAGCAGTTTACTGGGCCAGAACGATTATGGCTACACCTTC	CASSLLGQNDYGYTF
NA	TRBV4-3	TRBJ1-4	NA	TGCGCCAGCAGCCAAGAACGGCAGCTTAATGAAAAACTGTTTTTT	CASSQERQLNEKLFF
NA	TRBV5-4	TRBJ2-2	TRBD1	TGTGCCAGCAGCCCTCAGACAGGGGGCAACACCGGGGAGCTGTTTTTT	CASSPQTGGNTGELFF
NA	TRBV20-1	TRBJ2-5	NA	TGCAGTGCCGACCTTCTACAGACCCAGTACTTC	CSADLLQTQYF
NA	TRBV18	TRBJ2-3	NA	TGTGCCAGCTCACCACCCCTACATGGGAGTCAAGGGGTTACGCAGTATTTT	CASSPPLHGSQGVTQYF
NA	TRBV9	TRBJ1-6	TRBD1	TGTGCCAGCAGCGCGAGGACAGGGGATATTTCACCCCTCCACTTT	CASSARTGDISPLHF
NA	TRBV28	TRBJ2-7	TRBD2	TGTGCCAGCAGTGGGGAGGGACGGCACTACGAGCAGTACTTC	CASSGEGRHYEQYF
NA	TRBV3-1/TRBV3-2	TRBJ2-5	NA	TGTGCCAGCAGCCAAGGTTACAGGTCCGGACGAGAGACCCAGTACTTC	CASSQGYRSGRETQYF
NA	TRBV5-1	TRBJ1-4	NA	TGCGCCAGCAGCTTGGTACTCGCAACTAATGAAAAACTGTTTTTT	CASSLVLATNEKLFF
NA	TRBV27	TRBJ1-1	TRBD1	TGTGCCAGCAGTCTGGACAGGGGGAACACTGAAGCTTTCTTT	CASSLDRGNTEAFF
NA	TRBV6-5	TRBJ2-7	NA	TGTGCCAGCAGTTACGGCGAGGGCCGTGCCTACGAGCAGTACTTC	CASSYGEGRAYEQYF
NA	TRBV11-2	TRBJ2-1	TRBD2	TGTGCCAGCACCCCGCCTAGCGGGTCCCCGGAGCAGTTCTTC	CASTPPSGSPEQFF
NA	TRBV5-4	TRBJ1-4	NA	TGTGCCAGCAGCTTGTCGCCAGGTGAAAAACTGTTTTTT	CASSLSPGEKLFF
NA	TRBV5-1	TRBJ1-2	TRBD1	TGCGCCAGCAGCTCGCGACAGGGATCCTATGGCTACACCTTC	CASSSRQGSYGYTF
NA	TRBV9	TRBJ2-2	TRBD1	TGTGCCAGCAGCGCCCAGGGGACAGGAGGCACCGGGGAGCTGTTTTTT	CASSAQGTGGTGELFF
NA	TRBV29-1	TRBJ1-2	NA	TGCAGCGCTCGGACGGGGGTGAACTATGGCTACACCTTC	CSARTGVNYGYTF
NA	TRBV5-4	TRBJ1-6	NA	TGTGCCAGCAGCTTGCCGGGCAGGGCAACGACCCTCCACTTT	CASSLPGRATTLHF
NA	TRBV18	TRBJ2-7	NA	TGTGCCAGCTCACCAGGGACGGCGTTTGAGCAGTACTTC	CASSPGTAFEQYF
NA	TRBV7-6	TRBJ2-3	NA	TGTGCCAGCAGCTTGGGGCCTATCCCCACAGATACGCAGTATTTT	CASSLGPIPTDTQYF
NA	TRBV4-1	TRBJ2-5	NA	TGCGCCAGCAGCCAAGATTATACGGCTGGGTGGACCCAGTACTTC	CASSQDYTAGWTQYF
NA	TRBV18	TRBJ2-7	TRBD1	TGTGCCAGCTCACAGGGACAGTACTACGAGCAGTACTTC	CASSQGQYYEQYF
NA	TRBV25-1	TRBJ2-5	NA	TGTGCCAGCAGCCAGGACGGACCGTTGACCCAGTACTTC	CASSQDGPLTQYF
NA	TRBV19	TRBJ1-2	TRBD1	TGTGCCAGTAGTATAGCGTCAGGGGGGATCTATGGCTACACCTTC	CASSIASGGIYGYTF
NA	TRBV3-1/TRBV3-2	TRBJ1-4	NA	TGTGCCAGCAGCCAAGGGCAGGATGGTGAAAAACTGTTTTTT	CASSQGQDGEKLFF
NA	TRBV7-2	TRBJ1-5	NA	TGTGCCAGCAGCCATGGGCCACAGGGAAGCAATCAGCCCCAGCATTTT	CASSHGPQGSNQPQHF
NA	TRBV7-2	TRBJ1-2	TRBD1	TGTGCCAGCAGCTATAGACAGGGAGGCTACACCTTC	CASSYRQGGYTF
NA	TRBV7-8	TRBJ2-7	TRBD2	TGTGCCAGCAGCCCCCGCGGGGGGGCGAGCTACGAGCAGTACTTC	CASSPRGGASYEQYF
NA	TRBV7-2	TRBJ1-2	NA	TGTGCCAGCAGCTTAGATGGTCTGGGGCCCTATGGCTACACCTTC	CASSLDGLGPYGYTF
few	TRBV6-2/TRBV6-3	TRBJ2-1	NA	TGTGCCAGCAGTTACTCCGTCATAGAAGAGATCTCCTACAATGAGCAGTTCTTC	CASSYSVIEEISYNEQFF
once	TRBV14	TRBJ2-5	TRBD2	TGTGCCAGCAGCCAACTAGGAGCGGGGAGGCAAGAGACCCAGTACTTC	CASSQLGAGRQETQYF
NA	TRBV7-2	TRBJ1-2	NA	TGTGCCAGCAGCCCCGCGACAGGTCGATACTATGGCTACACCTTC	CASSPATGRYYGYTF
NA	TRBV18	TRBJ1-1	NA	TGTGCCAGCTCCGAGATATCGCAGTTAGGGGAGAACACTGAAGCTTTCTTT	CASSEISQLGENTEAFF
NA	TRBV28	TRBJ2-3	NA	TGTGCCAGCAGCAGTCCAGGGCGTGATACGCAGTATTTT	CASSSPGRDTQYF
once	TRBV3-1/TRBV3-2	TRBJ1-3	NA	TGTGCCAGCAGCCAGAGTACCCCTGGAAACACCATATATTTT	CASSQSTPGNTIYF
NA	TRBV10-3	TRBJ2-3	NA	TGTGCCATCAGTGACGGGTTCACAGATACGCAGTATTTT	CAISDGFTDTQYF
NA	TRBV5-1	TRBJ1-6	NA	TGCGCCAGCAGCCCACGGACCCCGGCGGCACCCCTCCACTTT	CASSPRTPAAPLHF
NA	TRBV18	TRBJ1-1	NA	TGTGCCAGCTCACCTGAGATAACAGGTGAAGCTTTCTTT	CASSPEITGEAFF
NA	TRBV4-3	TRBJ1-2	NA	TGCGCCAGCAGCCAAGAATTCAGGGACTCTTATGGCTACACCTTC	CASSQEFRDSYGYTF
NA	TRBV5-5	TRBJ2-7	NA	TGTGCCAGCAGCTTTTCTATGACAACTCTATCTTACGAGCAGTACTTC	CASSFSMTTLSYEQYF
once	TRBV6-6	TRBJ1-5	NA	TGTGCCAGCAGCCACGGGGCGAATCAGCCCCAGCATTTT	CASSHGANQPQHF
NA	TRBV5-6	TRBJ2-3	NA	TGTGCCAGCAGCTTGGGGCAGCTTACCACAGATACGCAGTATTTT	CASSLGQLTTDTQYF
NA	TRBV6-5	TRBJ2-6	NA	TGTGCCAGCAGTTGGACTCTCTCTGGGGCCAACGTCCTGACTTTC	CASSWTLSGANVLTF
NA	TRBV6-5	TRBJ1-2	NA	TGTGCCAGCCGAGCGACCACTAACTATGGCTACACCTTC	CASRATTNYGYTF
NA	TRBV5-5	TRBJ2-5	TRBD2	TGTGCCAGCAGCTTGGCCTCGGCGGGGGGGCGAGAGACCCAGTACTTC	CASSLASAGGRETQYF
NA	TRBV2	TRBJ1-1	NA	TGTGCCAGACGGCAGGGTATGAACACTGAAGCTTTCTTT	CARRQGMNTEAFF
NA	TRBV5-4	TRBJ1-6	NA	TGTGCCAGCAGCTCGGGGGCCCCTTCTAATAATTCACCCCTCCACTTT	CASSSGAPSNNSPLHF
NA	TRBV7-2	TRBJ2-2	TRBD1	TGTGCCAGCAGCTGGCAGGGGGTTCGTGGCACCGGGGAGCTGTTTTTT	CASSWQGVRGTGELFF
NA	TRBV10-1	TRBJ2-5	TRBD1	TGCGCCAGCAGTGAATCGACAGGGGGCATAGAGACCCAGTACTTC	CASSESTGGIETQYF
NA	TRBV5-8	TRBJ2-7	TRBD2	TGTGCCAGCAGCTGGACTAGCTTCTACGAGCAGTACTTC	CASSWTSFYEQYF
NA	TRBV4-3	TRBJ1-1	NA	TGCGCCAGCAGCCAAGAGGGGAAAGGGGCGAACACTGAAGCTTTCTTT	CASSQEGKGANTEAFF
once	TRBV4-1	TRBJ2-2	TRBD2	TGCGCCAGCAGCCAAGAGGGGCTAGCGGGGAACACCGGGGAGCTGTTTTTT	CASSQEGLAGNTGELFF
NA	TRBV2	TRBJ2-7	NA	TGTGCCAGCAGTGGGTGGACAGAGAGCTACGAGCAGTACTTC	CASSGWTESYEQYF
NA	TRBV12-3/TRBV12-4	TRBJ2-7	TRBD1	TGTGCCAGCAACCGACAGGGCTCCTACGAGCAGTACTTC	CASNRQGSYEQYF